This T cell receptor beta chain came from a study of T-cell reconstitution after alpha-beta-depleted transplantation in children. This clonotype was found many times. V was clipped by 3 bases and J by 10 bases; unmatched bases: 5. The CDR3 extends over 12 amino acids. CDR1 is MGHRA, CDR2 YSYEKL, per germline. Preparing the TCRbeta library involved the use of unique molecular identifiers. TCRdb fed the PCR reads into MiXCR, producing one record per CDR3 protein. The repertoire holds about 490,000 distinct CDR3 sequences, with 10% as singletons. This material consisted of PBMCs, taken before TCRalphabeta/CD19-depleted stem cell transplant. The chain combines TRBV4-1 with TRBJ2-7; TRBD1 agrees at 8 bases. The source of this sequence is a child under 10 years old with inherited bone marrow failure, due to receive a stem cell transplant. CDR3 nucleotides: TGCGCCAGCAGCCACGGACAGGGCGATCAGTACTTC. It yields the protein CASSHGQGDQYF.